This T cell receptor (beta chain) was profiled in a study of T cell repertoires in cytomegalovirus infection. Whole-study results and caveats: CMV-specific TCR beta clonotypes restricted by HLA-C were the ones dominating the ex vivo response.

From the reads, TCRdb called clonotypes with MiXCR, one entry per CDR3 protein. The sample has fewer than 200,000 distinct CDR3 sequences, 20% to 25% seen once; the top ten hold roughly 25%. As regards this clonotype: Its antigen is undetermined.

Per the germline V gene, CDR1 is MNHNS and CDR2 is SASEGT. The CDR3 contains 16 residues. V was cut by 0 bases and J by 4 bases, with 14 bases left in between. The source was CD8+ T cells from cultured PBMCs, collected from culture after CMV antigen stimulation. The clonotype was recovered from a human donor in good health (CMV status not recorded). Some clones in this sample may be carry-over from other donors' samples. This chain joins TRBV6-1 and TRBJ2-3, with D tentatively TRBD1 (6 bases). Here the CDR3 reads CASSEAEVSGADTQYF. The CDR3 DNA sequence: TGTGCCAGCAGTGAAGCCGAGGTGTCAGGGGCAGATACGCAGTATTTT.